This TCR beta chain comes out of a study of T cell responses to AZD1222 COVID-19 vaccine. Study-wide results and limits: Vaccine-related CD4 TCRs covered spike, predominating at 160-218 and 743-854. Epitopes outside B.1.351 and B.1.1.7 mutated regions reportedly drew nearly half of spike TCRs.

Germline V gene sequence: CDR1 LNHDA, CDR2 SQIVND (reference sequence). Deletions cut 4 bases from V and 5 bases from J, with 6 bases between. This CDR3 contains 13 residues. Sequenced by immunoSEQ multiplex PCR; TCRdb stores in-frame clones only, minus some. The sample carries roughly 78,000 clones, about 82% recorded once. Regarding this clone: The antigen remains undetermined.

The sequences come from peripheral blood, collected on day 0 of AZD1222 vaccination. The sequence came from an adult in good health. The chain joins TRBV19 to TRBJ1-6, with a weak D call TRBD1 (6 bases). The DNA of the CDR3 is TGTGCCAGTAGTAACAGGGATAATTCACCCCTCCACTTT. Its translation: CASSNRDNSPLHF.